Each of the 10 T cell receptor beta chains below was sequenced from the same sample in a study of blood T cell repertoires in COVID-19. The method was immunoSEQ multiplex PCR; TCRdb's version includes in-frame clones alone and lacks a portion of them. The data contain approximately 130,000 clones, around four fifths of them singletons. The sample comprised peripheral blood. All receptors come from a human donor in a cohort sampled during active COVID-19.

The table lists this clone with a count of one. The CDR3 region has the DNA TGTGCCACCCGGGACTACTCCTACGAGCAGTACTTC. This gives the protein CATRDYSYEQYF. V usage is TRBV6-5 and J usage is TRBJ2-7; TRBD2 agrees at 7 bases. The CDR3 length is 12 residues. J was trimmed by 0 bases and V by 10 bases; bases with no gene match: 3. CDR1 and CDR2 (germline): MNHEY, SVGAGI.

V is TRBV12-3 or TRBV12-4 and J is TRBJ1-1, with 7 bases aligning to TRBD1. After removal of 6 bases from V and 4 bases from J, the junction contained 5 bases not matched to a gene. CDR3 length equals 13 residues. The CDR3, as DNA: TGTGCCAGCAGCCTCCAGGGGGGCACTGAAGCTTTCTTT. This gives the protein CASSLQGGTEAFF.

The V call is TRBV4-3, the J call TRBJ2-6; D is unclear. The CDR3 loop spans 18 amino acids. The germline V gene has CDR1 LGHNA and CDR2 YSLEER. Trimming took 1 base from V and 0 from J, leaving 13 bases between them. CDR3 sequence reads: CASSQGVGVLSGANVLTF. CDR3 bases: TGCGCCAGCAGCCAAGGGGTAGGAGTCCTCTCTGGGGCCAACGTCCTGACTTTC.

This chain joins TRBV3-1 (or the pseudogene TRBV3-2) and TRBJ2-1; TRBD1 matches 9 bases. The CDR3 is made up of 13 amino acids. Germline V gene data show CDR1 as LGHDT and CDR2 as YNNKEL (reference sequence). After removal of 3 bases from V and 9 bases from J, the junction contained 3 bases not matched to a gene. Here the CDR3 reads CASSQGQGGEQFF. The CDR3 nucleotides are TGTGCCAGCAGCCAGGGACAGGGAGGTGAGCAGTTCTTC.

The V call is TRBV7-2, the J call TRBJ1-4; 12 bases line up with TRBD1. Germline CDR1 is SGHTA and CDR2 is FQGNSA. V was pared by 5 bases and J by 6 bases, with 4 bases of the junction left unmatched. The CDR3 has 15 amino acids. The DNA of the CDR3 is TGTGCCAGCAGCCGGGACAGGGGGCGTTATGAAAAACTGTTTTTT. Translation: CASSRDRGRYEKLFF.

V gene TRBV7-8 combines with J gene TRBJ2-1; maybe TRBD1 (6 bases). Looked up from germline, CDR1 is SGHVS and CDR2 is FQNEAQ. The CDR3 extends over 15 amino acids. V lost 1 base and J 6 bases, leaving 13 bases between the germline ends. CDR3 region: CASSLVTGTSNEQFF. For the CDR3, the DNA is TGTGCCAGCAGCTTAGTAACCGGGACAAGCAATGAGCAGTTCTTC.

The chain employs TRBV6-5 and TRBJ1-2; D uncertain. The germline gives CDR1 MNHEY, CDR2 SVGAGI. V lost 6 bases to trimming and J lost 6 bases, with 5 bases between them. CDR3 length equals 10 residues. The CDR3 here is CASSQDGYTF. The CDR3 nucleotides are TGTGCCAGCAGCCAGGATGGCTACACCTTC.

A few counts support this clone. V is TRBV11-2 and J is TRBJ1-2; TRBD1 agrees at 9 bases. Trimming removed 6 bases from V and 1 base from J; junction bases left unmatched: 6. Germline values: CDR1 SGHAT, CDR2 FQNNGV. This CDR3 is 15 amino acids long. CDR3 coding DNA: TGTGCCAGCAGGTCCCCGGGACAGGGTAACTATGGCTACACCTTC. Its protein is CASRSPGQGNYGYTF. Filled out from reference TRBV11-2 and TRBJ1-2, the complete variable domain reads EAGVAQSPRYKIIEKRQSVAFWCNPISGHATLYWYQQILGQGPKLLIQFQNNGVVDDSQLPKDRFSAERLKGVDSTLKIQPAKLEDSAVYLCASRSPGQGNYGYTFGSGTRLTVV.

The chain combines TRBV4-2 with TRBJ1-4; tentatively, D is TRBD1 (6 bases). The CDR3 totals 18 residues. The germline V gene encodes CDR1 LGHNA and CDR2 YNFKEQ. V was cut by 1 base and J by 2 bases, with 17 bases left in between. CDR3 nucleotide sequence: TGTGCCAGCAGCCAAGTATGGCAGGGGATAAGTACTAATGAAAAACTGTTTTTT. It specifies CASSQVWQGISTNEKLFF.

The chain has TRBV11-2 and TRBJ2-1, with D hard to call. The length of the CDR3 is 12 residues. Germline CDR1 reads SGHAT; CDR2 reads FQNNGV. Trimming took 5 bases from V and 10 from J, leaving 12 bases between them. The CDR3 coding sequence is TGTGCCAGCAGCAATACCCCGAGAGAGCAGTTCTTC. Translation gives CASSNTPREQFF.